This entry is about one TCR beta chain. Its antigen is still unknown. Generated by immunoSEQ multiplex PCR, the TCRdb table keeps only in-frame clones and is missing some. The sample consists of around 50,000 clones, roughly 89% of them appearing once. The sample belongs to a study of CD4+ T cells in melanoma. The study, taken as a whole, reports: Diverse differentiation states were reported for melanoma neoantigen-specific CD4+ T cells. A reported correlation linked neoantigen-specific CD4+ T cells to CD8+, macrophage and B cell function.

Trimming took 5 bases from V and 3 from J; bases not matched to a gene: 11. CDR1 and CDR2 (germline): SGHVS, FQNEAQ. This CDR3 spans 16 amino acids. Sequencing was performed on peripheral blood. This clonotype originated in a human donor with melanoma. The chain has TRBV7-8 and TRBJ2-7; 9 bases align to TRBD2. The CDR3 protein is CASSQGYSGGVYEQYF. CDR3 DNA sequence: TGTGCCAGCAGCCAGGGGTATAGCGGGGGTGTCTACGAGCAGTACTTC. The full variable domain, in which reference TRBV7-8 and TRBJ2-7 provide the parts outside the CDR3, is GAGVSQSPRYKVAKRGQDVALRCDPISGHVSLFWYQQALGQGPEFLTYFQNEAQLDKSGLPSDRFFAERPEGSVSTLKIQRTQQEDSAVYLCASSQGYSGGVYEQYFGPGTRLTVT.